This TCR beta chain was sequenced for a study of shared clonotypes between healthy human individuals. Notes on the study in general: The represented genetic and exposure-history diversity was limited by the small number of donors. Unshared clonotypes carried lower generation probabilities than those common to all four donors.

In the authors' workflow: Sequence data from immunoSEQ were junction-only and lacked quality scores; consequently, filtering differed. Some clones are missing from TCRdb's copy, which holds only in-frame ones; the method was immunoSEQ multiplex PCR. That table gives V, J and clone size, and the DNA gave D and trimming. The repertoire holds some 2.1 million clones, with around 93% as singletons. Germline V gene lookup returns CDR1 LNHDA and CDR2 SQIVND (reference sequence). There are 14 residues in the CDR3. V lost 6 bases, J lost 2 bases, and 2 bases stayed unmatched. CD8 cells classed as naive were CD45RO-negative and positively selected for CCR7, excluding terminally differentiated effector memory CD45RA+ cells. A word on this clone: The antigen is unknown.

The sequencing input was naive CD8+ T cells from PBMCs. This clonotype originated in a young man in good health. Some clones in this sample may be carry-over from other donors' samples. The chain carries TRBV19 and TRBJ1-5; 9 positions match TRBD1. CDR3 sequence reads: CASRWTGGNQPQHF. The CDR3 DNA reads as TGTGCCAGTAGATGGACAGGGGGCAATCAGCCCCAGCATTTT.